These 26 T cell receptor beta chains share one sample of origin, sequenced in a study of T cells in Graves' hyperthyroidism and ophthalmopathy. The TCR beta CDR3 regions underwent amplification using RNA transcripts as the source. Researchers ran a first-round RT-PCR on the TCR CDR3 using the HTBI primer set. TCRdb analysed the multiplex PCR reads with MiXCR anew, one entry per CDR3 protein. The data contain fewer than 800,000 distinct CDR3 sequences, 16% of them singletons. Input material: blood. The receptors derive from a man between 18 and 29 years old with Graves' hyperthyroidism.

This clonotype has just a few counts. The chain joins TRBV6-4 to TRBJ1-1, with TRBD1 matching over 8 bases. Unmatched junction bases numbered 13, after V lost 0 bases and J lost 1 base. In germline, CDR1 is MRHNA, CDR2 SNTAGT. This CDR3 has 19 amino acids. The CDR3 sequence: CASSDSGTGRVEGNTEAFF. The CDR3 region has the DNA TGTGCCAGCAGTGACTCCGGGACAGGACGTGTGGAGGGGAACACTGAAGCTTTCTTT.

V and J are TRBV9 and TRBJ1-5, with D uncertain. V gave up 0 bases and J gave up 5 bases, with 9 bases separating them. Germline V gives CDR1 SGDLS, CDR2 YYNGEE. CDR3 length: 14 amino acids. The CDR3 nucleotides read TGTGCCAGCAGCGTAGGGGCAAAAGATCAGCCCCAGCATTTT. Encoded protein: CASSVGAKDQPQHF.

The table lists this clonotype with many counts. V is TRBV7-8 and J is TRBJ2-1; a weak D match, TRBD2 (7 bases). The CDR3 consists of 12 residues. Germline-derived CDR1 and CDR2 are SGHVS and FQNEAQ. The V end lost 6 bases, the J end lost 7 bases, and 10 bases lay between the germline ends. The CDR3 bases are TGTGCCAGCAGGGGGAGGGGGAATGAGCAGTTCTTC. It is translated as CASRGRGNEQFF.

This clonotype was counted ten times or more. The V call is TRBV28, the J call TRBJ2-7; the match to TRBD1 covers 8 bases. V dropped 3 bases and J dropped 3; count of bases not matched to a gene: 13. The germline V gene encodes CDR1 MDHEN and CDR2 SYDVKM. This CDR3 is 17 amino acids long. The CDR3 bases are TGTGCCAGCAGTTTTCTCACAGGACAGGGCATCCTCTACGAGCAGTACTTC. It encodes CASSFLTGQGILYEQYF.

This clonotype was recorded many times. The chain is built from TRBV6-1 and TRBJ2-3; 12 nucleotides align to TRBD2. Trimming removed 5 bases from V and 8 bases from J; junction bases left unmatched: 8. Germline CDR1 MNHNS, CDR2 SASEGT. CDR3 length: 15 residues. CDR3 residues: CASSSPTSGSGTQYF. Here the CDR3 DNA reads TGTGCCAGCAGTTCCCCGACTAGCGGGAGCGGTACGCAGTATTTT.

There are a few counts of this clonotype. The rearrangement joins TRBV6-2 or TRBV6-3 to TRBJ2-1, with 11 bases fitting TRBD1. The J segment lost 9 bases and the V segment lost 7 bases, leaving 8 bases of the junction unmatched. The CDR3 spans 14 residues. In germline, CDR1 is MNHEY, CDR2 SVGEGT. In nucleotides, the CDR3 is TGTGCCAGCAAGACGGACAGGGGGCACGGTGAGCAGTTCTTC. Its protein product is CASKTDRGHGEQFF.

The table lists this clonotype with many counts. V is TRBV28 and J is TRBJ2-7; D gene ambiguous. The V end lost 2 bases, the J end lost 3 bases, and 11 bases lay between the germline ends. The germline gives CDR1 MDHEN, CDR2 SYDVKM. The CDR3 extends over 14 amino acids. The CDR3 sequence is CASSLLRSLYEQYF. DNA for the CDR3: TGTGCCAGCAGTTTACTACGCTCCCTCTACGAGCAGTACTTC.

This chain uses TRBV11-2 with TRBJ2-1; the D is unclear. Trimming left V 4 bases short and J 12 bases short, with 13 bases between. Germline CDR1 is SGHAT and CDR2 is FQNNGV. The length of the CDR3 is 12 residues. The CDR3 loop is CASSYTDGGQFF. The DNA for the CDR3 is TGTGCCAGCAGCTACACGGACGGTGGGCAGTTCTTC. The whole variable domain, remainder taken from reference TRBV11-2 and TRBJ2-1, is EAGVAQSPRYKIIEKRQSVAFWCNPISGHATLYWYQQILGQGPKLLIQFQNNGVVDDSQLPKDRFSAERLKGVDSTLKIQPAKLEDSAVYLCASSYTDGGQFFGPGTRLTVL.

This clonotype was seen at least ten times. The chain recombines TRBV20-1 with TRBJ1-2; TRBD1 is a possible D gene (6 bases). In germline, CDR1 is DFQATT, CDR2 SNEGSKA (reference sequence). With 6 bases removed from V and 3 bases from J, the gap between germline ends came to 11 bases. CDR3 length: 12 residues. In DNA form, the CDR3 reads TGCAGTGCGTACAGGGTCGACTATGGCTACACCTTC. It yields the protein CSAYRVDYGYTF.

This rearrangement joins TRBV6-9 to TRBJ2-4; a weak D match, TRBD1 (6 bases). The germline CDR1 and CDR2 sequences are MNHGY and SVAAGI. V lost 4 bases to trimming and J lost 0 bases, with 22 bases between them. The CDR3 has 19 amino acids. CDR3 sequence (DNA): TGTGCCAGCAGTTCTTTGACAGGCACCTCCAGGGTAGCCAAAAACATTCAGTACTTC. Amino acid sequence: CASSSLTGTSRVAKNIQYF.

In its sample, this clonotype was seen many times. The genes are TRBV6-1 and TRBJ2-7; D gene ambiguous. Trimming removed 6 bases at V and 4 bases at J, with 16 bases between. Germline V gene data show CDR1 as MNHNS and CDR2 as SASEGT. This CDR3 has 14 amino acids. The CDR3 bases are TGTGCCAGCAGGCTCGAGATCTCCCCTTACGAGCAGTACTTC. It specifies CASRLEISPYEQYF.

This clonotype has ten or more counts. The V and J genes are TRBV7-9 and TRBJ2-5; 10 nucleotides agree with TRBD2. The V segment lost 5 bases and the J segment 10 bases; nucleotides outside the gene matches: 10. Germline CDR1 is SEHNR and CDR2 is FQNEAQ (reference sequence). The CDR3 loop spans 14 amino acids. CDR3 amino acids: CASSTSGATIDQYF. CDR3 DNA sequence: TGTGCCAGCAGCACTAGCGGGGCTACCATCGACCAGTACTTC. Together with reference TRBV7-9 and TRBJ2-5, the CDR3 gives the full variable domain: DTGVSQNPRHKITKRGQNVTFRCDPISEHNRLYWYRQTLGQGPEFLTYFQNEAQLEKSRLLSDRFSAERPKGSFSTLEIQRTEQGDSAMYLCASSTSGATIDQYFGPGTRLLVL.

This clonotype was counted many times. The CDR3 loop reads CASSFGRTDTEAFF. CDR3 DNA sequence: TGTGCCAGCAGTTTTGGACGTACGGACACTGAAGCTTTCTTT. V gene TRBV6-1 combines with J gene TRBJ1-1; D is ambiguous. The CDR3 has 14 residues. V lost 5 bases and J 3 bases, leaving 13 bases between the germline ends. Germline V CDR1 and CDR2: MNHNS, SASEGT.

This clonotype was detected ten times or more. The chain couples TRBV18 to TRBJ1-1; 10 bases map to TRBD1. Germline V gene lookup returns CDR1 KGHSH and CDR2 LQKENI. V shed 5 bases and J 5 bases; nucleotides not matched to a gene: 20. The CDR3 has 19 residues. The CDR3 loop reads CASSSRSLGDRGIETEAFF. The CDR3, as DNA: TGTGCCAGCTCATCGCGATCCTTAGGGGACAGGGGTATAGAGACTGAAGCTTTCTTT.

V and J are TRBV4-2 and TRBJ2-1, with 12 nucleotides matching TRBD2. Germline V lookup: CDR1 LGHNA, CDR2 YNFKEQ. Trimming removed 4 bases from V and 9 bases from J; junction bases left unmatched: 7. The CDR3 loop spans 15 amino acids. CDR3 region: CASSPAELAGGEQFF. The CDR3 DNA reads TGTGCCAGCAGCCCTGCCGAACTAGCGGGGGGTGAGCAGTTCTTC.

This clonotype was counted many times. The J gene is TRBJ2-3, the V gene TRBV20-1; 8 bases align to TRBD2. This CDR3 has 12 amino acids. Looked up from germline, CDR1 is DFQATT and CDR2 is SNEGSKA (reference sequence). Losses at the gene ends were 4 bases for V and 5 bases for J; bases not matched to a gene: 2. CDR3 in amino acids: CSATTSEDTQYF. The CDR3 DNA is TGCAGTGCTACGACTAGCGAAGATACGCAGTATTTT.

This clonotype was found many times. The rearrangement links TRBV28 to TRBJ2-3; D is undetermined. The CDR3 consists of 15 residues. Looked up from germline, CDR1 is MDHEN and CDR2 is SYDVKM. Trimming removed 4 bases at V and 0 bases at J, with 11 bases between. CDR3 coding DNA: TGTGCCAGCAGTTCGGGCGGAGAGAGCACAGATACGCAGTATTTT. This sequence encodes CASSSGGESTDTQYF.

The table lists this clonotype with a few counts. CDR3 sequence (DNA): TGTGCCAGCAGACAACAGGGCGAGTATGGCTACACCTTC. Translating gives CASRQQGEYGYTF. This chain connects TRBV6-1 to TRBJ1-2, with D maybe TRBD1 (6 bases). From germline, CDR1 is MNHNS and CDR2 SASEGT. This CDR3 is built from 13 residues. V lost 6 bases to trimming and J lost 5 bases, with 13 bases between them.

In its sample, this clonotype was seen a few times. The rearrangement links TRBV19 to TRBJ1-2, with 7 nucleotides matching TRBD1. The CDR3 sequence is 13 residues long. Germline V gives CDR1 LNHDA, CDR2 SQIVND (reference sequence). The V and J ends lost 5 bases and 8 bases, in that order; junction bases with no gene match: 8. CDR3 coding DNA: TGTGCCAGTAGTTACGACAGGGAGGAAGGCTACACCTTC. This encodes CASSYDREEGYTF.

V and J are TRBV15 and TRBJ1-4; D is undetermined. Germline loops: CDR1 LNHNV, CDR2 YYDKDF (reference sequence). This CDR3 contains 15 residues. Trimming took off 2 bases at V and 0 bases at J, with 7 bases between the two ends. CDR3 bases: TGTGCCACCAGCAGACAACTTGCAACTAATGAAAAACTGTTTTTT. This gives the protein CATSRQLATNEKLFF.

This clonotype was seen a few times. This chain uses TRBV7-9 with TRBJ2-1; perhaps D is TRBD1 or TRBD2 (6 bases each). This CDR3 region has 14 residues. Per the germline V gene, CDR1 is SEHNR and CDR2 is FQNEAQ (reference sequence). Deletions cut 4 bases from V and 5 bases from J, with 12 bases between. CDR3 protein: CASSWGRGDNEQFF. DNA of the CDR3: TGTGCCAGCAGCTGGGGTAGGGGGGACAATGAGCAGTTCTTC.

Many counts were recorded for this clonotype. The chain employs TRBV28 and TRBJ1-5; 8 bases line up with TRBD1. Germline values: CDR1 MDHEN, CDR2 SYDVKM. The CDR3 covers 14 residues. The trim removed 4 bases at V and 1 base at J, leaving 0 bases unmatched. The CDR3 here is CASSWTGSNQPQHF. The CDR3 DNA is TGTGCCAGCAGTTGGACAGGGAGCAATCAGCCCCAGCATTTT.

This clonotype has at least ten counts. The chain uses TRBV10-2 and TRBJ2-7; 8 nucleotides match TRBD1. Per germline, CDR1 WSHSY and CDR2 SAAADI. V lost 7 bases to trimming and J lost 3 bases; unmatched junction nucleotides: 11. The CDR3 runs 15 residues. CDR3 protein: CASKTGQGGYYEQYF. The CDR3 nucleotides read TGCGCCAGCAAGACAGGACAGGGTGGGTACTACGAGCAGTACTTC.

This clonotype was counted a few times. The V call is TRBV9, the J call TRBJ2-5; 7 nucleotides align to TRBD2. Germline CDR1 is SGDLS and CDR2 is YYNGEE. CDR3 length equals 16 residues. J gave up 5 bases and V 4 bases, and 14 bases lay outside the gene matches. The CDR3 is CASSPLGGGPGETQYF. In DNA form, the CDR3 reads TGTGCCAGCAGCCCATTAGGCGGGGGTCCTGGGGAGACCCAGTACTTC. Looking up the rest from reference TRBV9 and TRBJ2-5 gives the full variable domain: DSGVTQTPKHLITATGQRVTLRCSPRSGDLSVYWYQQSLDQGLQFLIQYYNGEERAKGNILERFSAQQFPDLHSELNLSSLELGDSALYFCASSPLGGGPGETQYFGPGTRLLVL.

A few counts support this clonotype. V usage is TRBV7-9 and J usage is TRBJ2-2; 9 bases match TRBD2. This CDR3 is 16 amino acids long. The V and J ends lost 1 base and 1 base, in that order; junction bases with no gene match: 1. The germline CDR1 and CDR2 sequences are SEHNR and FQNEAQ (reference sequence). In DNA form, the CDR3 reads TGTGCCAGCAGCTTAGTGACTAGCGGGAACACCGGGGAGCTGTTTTTT. The encoded protein is CASSLVTSGNTGELFF. Full variable domain (rest looked up from reference TRBV7-9 and TRBJ2-2): DTGVSQNPRHKITKRGQNVTFRCDPISEHNRLYWYRQTLGQGPEFLTYFQNEAQLEKSRLLSDRFSAERPKGSFSTLEIQRTEQGDSAMYLCASSLVTSGNTGELFFGEGSRLTVL.

This clonotype turned up a few times. The rearrangement joins TRBV11-2 to TRBJ2-5; 7 bases agree with TRBD2. There are 17 residues in the CDR3. V lost 4 bases and J lost 2; bases outside the gene matches: 13. CDR1 is SGHAT and CDR2 is FQNNGV in the germline V gene. In nucleotides, the CDR3 is TGTGCCAGCAGCTGGGAGTCGGGACTAACTACTCAAGAGACCCAGTACTTC. This encodes CASSWESGLTTQETQYF.